This is a list of T cell receptor beta chains from one sample in a study of T cell responses to AZD1222 COVID-19 vaccine. Measured with immunoSEQ multiplex PCR; TCRdb has only the in-frame clones, and not every one. In the table there are around 250,000 clones, over 90% of which are singletons. Here the sequenced sample was peripheral blood, taken on day 0 of AZD1222 vaccination. Receptors were obtained from an adult in good health. Each CDR3 is given with its conserved first and last residue. A D gene is named only where the DNA matches it firmly. Not all rows give a size; the values are once, few, many and, for expanded clones, a class.

CASSPPAPYEQYF TGTGCCAGCTCACCACCGGCACCCTACGAGCAGTACTTC TRBJ2-7 NA TRBV18 NA
CASRAGRGRNEQFF TGCGCCAGCAGGGCGGGGAGGGGGCGAAATGAGCAGTTCTTC TRBJ2-1 NA TRBV10-2 once
CASSLVGAGSSYEQYF TGTGCCAGCAGCTTAGTAGGAGCGGGGAGCTCCTACGAGCAGTACTTC TRBJ2-7 TRBD2 TRBV7-2 NA
CASSPVGGATTVNYGYTF TGTGCCAGCAGCCCCGTCGGGGGGGCTACCACGGTAAACTATGGCTACACCTTC TRBJ1-2 NA TRBV7-2 NA
CASSKGPVNTEAFF TGTGCCAGCAGTAAGGGCCCAGTGAACACTGAAGCTTTCTTT TRBJ1-1 NA TRBV27 NA
CASSLPLSRGTNEKLFF TGTGCCAGCAGCTTACCCTTGAGCAGGGGAACTAATGAAAAACTGTTTTTT TRBJ1-4 NA TRBV7-6 NA
CASRKQGSNQPQHF TGTGCCAGCAGAAAACAGGGAAGCAATCAGCCCCAGCATTTT TRBJ1-5 NA TRBV13 NA
CASSQINRGEQFF TGCGCCAGCAGCCAAATCAACAGGGGGGAGCAGTTCTTC TRBJ2-1 TRBD1 TRBV4-3 NA
CASSVRPDNEQFF TGTGCCAGCAGCGTAAGACCCGACAATGAGCAGTTCTTC TRBJ2-1 NA TRBV9 NA
CASSFSGGSTGELFF TGTGCCAGCAGCTTTAGCGGGGGATCCACCGGGGAGCTGTTTTTT TRBJ2-2 TRBD2 TRBV7-9 NA
CASHTGGSPTKNIQYF TGTGCCAGCCATACTGGTGGGTCACCAACCAAAAACATTCAGTACTTC TRBJ2-4 NA TRBV5-6 NA
CASSPTGGGNSPLHF TGTGCCAGTAGTCCAACAGGGGGAGGTAATTCACCCCTCCACTTT TRBJ1-6 TRBD1 TRBV19 NA
CASSTPGRTHEQYF TGTGCCAGCAGTACCCCCGGTAGGACCCACGAGCAGTACTTC TRBJ2-7 NA TRBV28 NA
CASLQPGYSNQPQHF TGTGCCAGCCTCCAACCGGGGTACAGCAATCAGCCCCAGCATTTT TRBJ1-5 NA TRBV28 NA
CASSQEIGELFF TGTGCCAGCAGCCAAGAAATCGGGGAGCTGTTTTTT TRBJ2-2 NA TRBV3-1/TRBV3-2 once
CASSTEGGNNQPQHF TGTGCCAGCAGTACTGAAGGGGGTAACAATCAGCCCCAGCATTTT TRBJ1-5 NA TRBV2 NA
CASSPGRNTGELFF TGTGCCAGCTCACCAGGGAGGAACACCGGGGAGCTGTTTTTT TRBJ2-2 NA TRBV18 NA
CASSLSGGEEQYF TGTGCCAGCAGCTTAAGCGGGGGCGAAGAGCAGTACTTC TRBJ2-7 NA TRBV7-3 once
CATSDFGASGGELFF TGTGCCACCAGTGATTTTGGGGCTAGCGGCGGGGAGCTGTTTTTT TRBJ2-2 TRBD2 TRBV24-1 NA
CSAPRDGRFDF TGCAGTGCCCCCCGCGACGGCAGGTTCGACTTC TRBJ2-7 NA TRBV20-1 NA
CASSELIGRGVKEAFF TGTGCCAGCAGTGAACTAATTGGTAGAGGGGTTAAGGAGGCTTTCTTT TRBJ1-1 NA TRBV25-1 NA
CASTPLPGGEQYF TGTGCCAGCACCCCTCTCCCCGGAGGCGAGCAGTACTTC TRBJ2-7 NA TRBV28 once
CASSATSGGFTDTQYF TGTGCCAGCAGTGCTACTAGCGGGGGGTTTACAGATACGCAGTATTTT TRBJ2-3 TRBD2 TRBV2 NA
CASSIKTDGLSDTQYF TGTGCCAGCAGCATTAAGACAGATGGCTTAAGCGATACGCAGTATTTT TRBJ2-3 NA TRBV5-4 NA
CASSAEGANPKPYGYTF TGTGCCAGCTCAGCGGAAGGGGCGAACCCAAAGCCCTATGGCTACACCTTC TRBJ1-2 NA TRBV2 NA
CASSPGRSSYEQYF TGTGCCAGCTCACCGGGGAGGAGCTCCTACGAGCAGTACTTC TRBJ2-7 NA TRBV18 NA
CASRDRYGYTF TGTGCCAGCAGGGACCGCTATGGCTACACCTTC TRBJ1-2 NA TRBV27 NA
CASRRGGSYNEQFF TGTGCCAGCCGCCGGGGAGGCTCCTACAATGAGCAGTTCTTC TRBJ2-1 NA TRBV11-2 once
CASSEVGSANTGELFF TGTGCCAGCAGTGAAGTGGGAAGCGCGAACACCGGGGAGCTGTTTTTT TRBJ2-2 NA TRBV2 NA
CASSIGQNSDYGYTF TGTGCCAGTAGTATAGGTCAGAATTCGGACTATGGCTACACCTTC TRBJ1-2 NA TRBV19 NA
CASSQVGGAWGTGELFF TGTGCCAGCAGCCAAGTGGGTGGGGCGTGGGGGACCGGGGAGCTGTTTTTT TRBJ2-2 NA TRBV3-1/TRBV3-2 NA
CASSHPPRDRGGGYTF TGCGCCAGCAGCCACCCTCCCAGGGACAGGGGAGGGGGCTACACCTTC TRBJ1-2 TRBD1 TRBV4-1 once
CASSYDRAYEQYF TGTGCCAGCAGTTACGACAGGGCCTACGAGCAGTACTTC TRBJ2-7 TRBD1 TRBV6-5 once
CATSRDREDSLHF TGTGCCACCAGCAGGGACAGGGAAGACTCCCTCCACTTT TRBJ1-6 TRBD1 TRBV15 NA
CAWSVPRGRFETQYF TGTGCCTGGAGTGTACCGCGCGGGAGATTTGAGACCCAGTACTTC TRBJ2-5 TRBD2 TRBV30 NA
CASRTTGLFLNEQFF TGTGCCAGCAGAACGACAGGCCTGTTCCTCAATGAGCAGTTCTTC TRBJ2-1 NA TRBV2 NA
CATSELAGNTGELFF TGTGCCACCAGTGAGCTAGCGGGGAACACCGGGGAGCTGTTTTTT TRBJ2-2 TRBD2 TRBV24-1 NA
CASSQTAGAGGELFF TGCGCCAGCAGCCAAACCGCAGGGGCCGGCGGGGAGCTGTTTTTT TRBJ2-2 NA TRBV5-1 NA
CASSPTSGEETQYF TGTGCCAGCTCACCGACTAGCGGGGAAGAGACCCAGTACTTC TRBJ2-5 TRBD2 TRBV18 NA
CASRPDPGQGELWTDTQYF TGTGCCAGCAGGCCCGACCCGGGACAGGGGGAATTATGGACAGATACGCAGTATTTT TRBJ2-3 TRBD1 TRBV28 NA
CASSWVEGGGYTF TGCGCCAGCAGCTGGGTGGAGGGCGGAGGCTACACCTTC TRBJ1-2 NA TRBV5-1 NA
CATSRVMRQTKNIQYF TGTGCCACCAGCAGAGTTATGAGACAGACCAAAAACATTCAGTACTTC TRBJ2-4 NA TRBV15 once
CASSLQGGYGYTF TGTGCCAGCAGTCTACAGGGTGGCTATGGCTACACCTTC TRBJ1-2 NA TRBV28 NA
CASSSTGTEAFF TGTGCCAGCAGCTCGACAGGGACTGAAGCTTTCTTT TRBJ1-1 TRBD1 TRBV12-3/TRBV12-4 NA
CASSLAGAESDTQYF TGTGCCAGCAGTCTCGCGGGAGCGGAATCAGATACGCAGTATTTT TRBJ2-3 TRBD2 TRBV28 NA
CASSSLGQTYGYTF TGTGCCAGCAGCTCCCTAGGGCAGACGTATGGCTACACCTTC TRBJ1-2 NA TRBV7-2 NA
CASSAGGGWYGYTF TGTGCCAGCAGCGCAGGGGGAGGGTGGTATGGCTACACCTTC TRBJ1-2 TRBD1 TRBV9 NA
CASSLGYSSDTQYF TGTGCCAGCAGCCTAGGGTATTCGTCAGATACGCAGTATTTT TRBJ2-3 NA TRBV5-6 NA
CASSQYRDSLYGYTF TGTGCCAGCAGCCAGTACCGGGACAGCCTATATGGCTACACCTTC TRBJ1-2 TRBD1 TRBV3-1/TRBV3-2 NA
CASSYPTGGKSGANVLTF TGTGCCAGCAGCTATCCGACAGGGGGGAAGTCTGGGGCCAACGTCCTGACTTTC TRBJ2-6 TRBD1 TRBV11-2 NA
CASSKTGVEQYF TGTGCCAGCAGCAAGACAGGGGTCGAGCAGTACTTC TRBJ2-7 TRBD1 TRBV7-2 NA
CASSPPYEQYF TGTGCCAGCAGCCCCCCCTACGAGCAGTACTTC TRBJ2-7 NA TRBV9 NA
CASSYSTVMTLAGRSYNEQFF TGTGCCAGCAGTTACTCGACAGTCATGACTCTGGCGGGTCGGTCCTACAATGAGCAGTTCTTC TRBJ2-1 NA TRBV6-2/TRBV6-3 few
CASSPGSRGQTQYF TGTGCCAGCAGCCCTGGAAGCAGGGGGCAGACCCAGTACTTC TRBJ2-5 TRBD1 TRBV5-4 NA
CASSQGWRAEPETQYF TGTGCCAGCAGCCAAGGGTGGCGGGCTGAACCAGAGACCCAGTACTTC TRBJ2-5 NA TRBV4-2 once
CASSLGGLDNEQFF TGCGCCAGCAGCTTAGGTGGACTAGACAATGAGCAGTTCTTC TRBJ2-1 TRBD2 TRBV5-1 NA
CAAGTANYEQYF TGTGCAGCCGGGACAGCGAACTACGAGCAGTACTTC TRBJ2-7 TRBD1 TRBV28 NA
CASSRDGSRNQPQHF TGTGCCAGCAGCCGGGACGGATCGAGGAATCAGCCCCAGCATTTT TRBJ1-5 NA TRBV7-2 NA
CASSQASGGRVEAFF TGCGCCAGCAGCCAAGCGTCCGGGGGCCGGGTTGAAGCTTTCTTT TRBJ1-1 NA TRBV4-1 NA
CASSLYLAGGVYEQFF TGTGCCAGCAGTTTATACCTAGCGGGAGGTGTCTATGAGCAGTTCTTC TRBJ2-1 TRBD2 TRBV28 once